The T cell receptor (beta chain) under discussion was sequenced for a study of T cell responses to AZD1222 COVID-19 vaccine (dated by TCRdb to about 2021). Some background on the complete study: AZD1222 recipients given second doses at about 4 weeks or at about 12 weeks were pooled, since spike-specific TCR depth and breadth were not found to differ between the two schedules. TCR sequencing covered 233 trial participants: approximately 200 given two doses of AZD1222 and approximately 25 given two doses of MenACWY control vaccine. Trial participants were enrolled by age into 18-55, 56-69 and 70-plus year subgroups, with around 150, 28 and 57 TCR-sequenced participants respectively. The study at large found these results: The 56-69-year group was small, and its depth increase did not reach significance, likely because of low power. Because no day 14 peak-response samples were available, repertoires were characterized only after the peak T cell response. After two AZD1222 doses, spike-specific TCR breadth and depth were significantly higher than at day 0 and than in MenACWY recipients. Most participants were white British and females outnumbered males, and the authors suggested that clonal diversity may have been underestimated. Only a handful of AZD1222 recipients were SARS-CoV-2 seropositive at baseline, limiting conclusions about previously exposed vaccinees. The vaccine-associated CD4 TCRs covered the entire spike protein, and the dominant responses fell in regions 160-218 and 743-854. Nearly half of unique spike-specific TCRs reportedly recognized epitopes outside regions mutated in the B.1.351 and B.1.1.7 variants.

V is clipped by 0 bases and J by 3 bases, and the sequence between their germline boundaries is 9 bases long. CDR1 SGHRS and CDR2 YFSETQ were looked up in the germline V gene. The CDR3, cysteine through phenylalanine, is 14 amino acids long. Just CDR3 DNA is preserved here, 42 bases in frame from base 1. The CDR3 regions of human TCRbeta chains were analyzed by immunosequencing. The study's own analysis went as follows. Repertoire TCRs were matched against a reference library of SARS-CoV-2-specific TCRs generated with the MIRA antigen-specificity platform. Breadth meant the fraction of unique TCRs that were SARS-CoV-2-associated, whereas depth meant the fraction of total T cells that were SARS-CoV-2-associated. Using the MIRA data, each spike-specific TCR was assigned both to the spike region to which the TCR was reactive and to a CD4 or CD8 class. Log10-transformed breadth and depth values were compared by one-way ANOVA with Sidak's multiple comparisons tests. The table comes from immuneACCESS by way of TCRdb, which keeps in-frame sequences with V and J called. Part of the clones is missing from these tables; in studies checked, under half for an unresolved V gene and the rest for unknown reasons. V, J and clone size were drawn from that table, and D and trimming were deduced from the DNA. The sample table contains over 100,000 clones; only one count was recorded for 93% of them. The ten most abundant clones make up around 5% of the sample.

Interpreted using the paper, the time point label stands for: baseline before first vaccination. Vaccinee samples were obtained from the UK trials COV001 and COV002, which included a single-blind randomized controlled phase 2/3 trial of AZD1222 (ChAdOx1 nCoV-19) in healthy adults. For TCRbeta chain sequencing, PBMC samples from trial participants were taken at day 0 and at day 28 after the second dose. Concerning this clone: What antigen it recognizes has not been identified. Base-call qualities are not available, and no considerably larger clone is one nucleotide away.

The source was peripheral blood, collected on day 0 of AZD1222 vaccination. The sequence was obtained from an adult in good health. The chain is assembled from TRBV5-1 and TRBJ1-1, and possibly TRBD1, on 5 matching bases. The nucleotide sequence reads TGCGCCAGCAGCTTGGAAGGGGCGGACACTGAAGCTTTCTTT. It encodes CASSLEGADTEAFF.